This T cell receptor beta chain was recorded in a study of blood T cell repertoires in COVID-19. In the study overall: Some COVID-19 samples were acute and others convalescent; all came from the United States, Italy and Spain.

Repertoires were generated with immunoSEQ multiplex PCR, while TCRdb's copy carries only in-frame clones and drops some. The data hold just under 350,000 clones, with about 88% observed a single time. The V end was cut by 2 bases, the J end by 4 bases, with 12 bases between. The germline V gene encodes CDR1 LGHNA and CDR2 YNFKEQ. CDR3 length: 15 amino acids. This clonotype originated in a woman in her 70s with COVID-19, enrolled during active disease. This chain connects TRBV4-2 to TRBJ2-4; D is unresolved. The sample consisted of peripheral blood. The CDR3 DNA is TGTGCCAGCAGCCAACATGAGTCAGGAAAAAACATTCAGTACTTC. Translation: CASSQHESGKNIQYF.